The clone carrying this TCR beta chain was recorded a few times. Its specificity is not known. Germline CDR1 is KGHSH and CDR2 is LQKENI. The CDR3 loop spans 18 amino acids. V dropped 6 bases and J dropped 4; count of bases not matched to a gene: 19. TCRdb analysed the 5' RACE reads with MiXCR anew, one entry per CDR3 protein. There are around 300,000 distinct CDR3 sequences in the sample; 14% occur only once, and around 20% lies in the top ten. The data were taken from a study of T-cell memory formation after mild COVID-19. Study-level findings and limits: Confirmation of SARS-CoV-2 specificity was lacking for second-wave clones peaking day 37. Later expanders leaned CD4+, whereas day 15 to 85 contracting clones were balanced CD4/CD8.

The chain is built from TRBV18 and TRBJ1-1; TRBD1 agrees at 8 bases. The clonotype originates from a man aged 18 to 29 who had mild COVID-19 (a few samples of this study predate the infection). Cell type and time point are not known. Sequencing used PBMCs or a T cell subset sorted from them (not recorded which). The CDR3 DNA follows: TGTGCCAGCTCCCTCAGGCAGCCCGGGCAGGGGGCTGTCACTGAAGCTTTCTTT. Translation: CASSLRQPGQGAVTEAFF.